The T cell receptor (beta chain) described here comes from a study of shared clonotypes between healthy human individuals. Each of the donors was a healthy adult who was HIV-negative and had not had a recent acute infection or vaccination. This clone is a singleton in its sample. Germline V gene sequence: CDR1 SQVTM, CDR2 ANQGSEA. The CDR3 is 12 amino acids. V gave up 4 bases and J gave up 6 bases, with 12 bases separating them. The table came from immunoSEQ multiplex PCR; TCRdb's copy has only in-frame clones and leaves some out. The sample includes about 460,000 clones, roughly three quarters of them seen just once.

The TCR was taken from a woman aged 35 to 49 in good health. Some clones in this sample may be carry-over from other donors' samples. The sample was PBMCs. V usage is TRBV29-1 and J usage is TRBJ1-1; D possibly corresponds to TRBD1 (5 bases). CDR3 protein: CSVGAGRAEAFF. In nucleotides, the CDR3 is TGCAGCGTTGGGGCTGGCAGGGCTGAAGCTTTCTTT.